This passage covers 16 T cell receptor beta chains from one sample sequenced in a study of blood T cell repertoires in COVID-19. Assay: immunoSEQ multiplex PCR; the TCRdb copy retains only in-frame clones and omits some. The repertoire has roughly 200,000 clones, around four fifths of them found once; the top ten carry 8.5% to 10%. Source material: peripheral blood. These receptors all stem from a man in his forties with active or convalescent COVID-19.

The chain is built from TRBV4-1 and TRBJ2-5; D perhaps matches TRBD2 (6 bases). V lost 0 bases, J lost 5 bases, and 13 bases lay in between. The CDR3 runs 15 residues. Germline CDR1 reads MGHRA; CDR2 reads YSYEKL. Here the CDR3 reads CASSQEGTGVETQYF. Written as DNA, the CDR3 is TGCGCCAGCAGCCAAGAAGGGACGGGGGTGGAGACCCAGTACTTC.

The chain links TRBV20-1 to TRBJ2-1, with 7 bases aligning to TRBD1. This CDR3 has 14 residues. Germline CDR1 reads DFQATT; CDR2 reads SNEGSKA (reference sequence). V lost 4 bases to trimming and J lost 7 bases; unmatched junction nucleotides: 10. DNA for the CDR3: TGCAGTGCTAATGAGAGGGGGCTGGAAAATGAGCAGTTCTTC. Its protein is CSANERGLENEQFF.

The CDR3 reads CASSSGQGANEQYF. CDR3 in DNA: TGCGCCAGCAGCTCGGGACAGGGGGCAAACGAGCAGTACTTC. V gene TRBV5-1 combines with J gene TRBJ2-7; 12 bases line up with TRBD1. The V gene end was trimmed by 3 bases and the J gene end by 5 bases; junction bases not matched to a gene: 3. The germline V gene has CDR1 SGHRS and CDR2 YFSETQ. This CDR3 is 14 amino acids long.

This chain links TRBV10-1 with TRBJ2-5, with D possibly matching TRBD2 (6 bases). Between the trimmed V and J ends, which lost 8 bases and 0 bases, there was a span of 22 bases. The CDR3 is made up of 17 amino acids. Germline CDR1 WNHNN, CDR2 SYGVQD (reference sequence). CDR3 coding DNA: TGCGCCAGCCCCAGGAGGGATTTCGGGAGTTACCAAGAGACCCAGTACTTC. As protein: CASPRRDFGSYQETQYF.

This clone was counted only a few times. The V gene is TRBV7-2, the J gene TRBJ2-3, with TRBD1 matching over 8 bases. Trimming cost V 3 bases and J 1 base; bases outside gene matches: 9. The germline CDR1 and CDR2 sequences are SGHTA and FQGNSA. The CDR3 length is 17 residues. CDR3 nucleotide sequence: TGTGCCAGCAGCTTTCTGCCACAGGGGGGACGCACAGATACGCAGTATTTT. It codes for CASSFLPQGGRTDTQYF.

This clone was recorded only once. The chain links TRBV4-1 to TRBJ2-1, with D possibly matching TRBD1 (5 bases). V lost 0 bases, J lost 8 bases, and 11 bases lay in between. Germline-derived CDR1 and CDR2 are MGHRA and YSYEKL. This CDR3 comprises 14 residues. CDR3 sequence reads: CASSQDAGPDEQFF. The CDR3, as DNA: TGCGCCAGCAGCCAAGATGCAGGGCCGGATGAGCAGTTCTTC.

This chain uses TRBV19 with TRBJ1-3; 7 bases are a match to TRBD1. This CDR3 comprises 15 residues. Germline V gives CDR1 LNHDA, CDR2 SQIVND (reference sequence). J lost 2 bases, V lost 9 bases, and 10 bases had no gene match. CDR3: CASSGTARTGNTIYF. Written as DNA, the CDR3 is TGTGCCAGCTCCGGGACAGCGCGAACTGGAAACACCATATATTTT.

The chain joins TRBV19 to TRBJ1-5; 8 nucleotides line up with TRBD1. Per the germline V gene, CDR1 is LNHDA and CDR2 is SQIVND (reference sequence). V shed 3 bases, J shed 0 bases, and the junction held 7 bases outside the gene matches. CDR3 size: 17 residues. Here the CDR3 DNA reads TGTGCCAGTAGTATTTGGACAGGGACATATAGCAATCAGCCCCAGCATTTT. It is translated as CASSIWTGTYSNQPQHF.

The gene calls are TRBV9 and TRBJ1-4; TRBD1 might be the D (6 bases). The germline V and J ends were trimmed by 3 bases and 7 bases, with 19 bases remaining between them. Germline V gives CDR1 SGDLS, CDR2 YYNGEE. This CDR3 is built from 16 residues. CDR3 sequence (DNA): TGTGCCAGCAGCGCCCGCGTTGGGGGCCTCGGTGAAAAACTGTTTTTT. Translation: CASSARVGGLGEKLFF.

V and J are TRBV6-1 and TRBJ1-2, with TRBD1 identical over 9 bases. CDR3 length equals 13 residues. V was clipped by 2 bases and J by 7 bases; unmatched bases: 2. Germline V gene lookup returns CDR1 MNHNS and CDR2 SASEGT. DNA of the CDR3: TGTGCCAGCAGTGAACGGGACAGGGCTGGCTACACCTTC. Protein sequence: CASSERDRAGYTF.

V and J are TRBV7-2 and TRBJ2-7; no clear D gene. Trimming cost V 0 bases and J 2 bases, with 11 bases left between them. From germline, CDR1 is SGHTA and CDR2 FQGNSA. CDR3 length: 15 residues. CDR3 sequence (DNA): TGTGCCAGCAGCTTAGCGAGTGTAGACACCTACGAGCAGTACTTC. As protein: CASSLASVDTYEQYF.

This chain links TRBV18 with TRBJ1-1, with TRBD1 identical over 12 bases. CDR1 KGHSH and CDR2 LQKENI come from the germline V gene. CDR3 length: 16 amino acids. Trimming cost V 8 bases and J 5 bases; bases outside gene matches: 12. In DNA, the CDR3 is TGTGCCAGCACCCCCGGGACAGGGGGCTTGAGGACTGAAGCTTTCTTT. Protein product: CASTPGTGGLRTEAFF.

The chain is built from TRBV5-5 and TRBJ2-7, with 10 positions matching TRBD2. The length of the CDR3 is 15 residues. Germline V gene lookup returns CDR1 SGHKS and CDR2 YYEKEE (reference sequence). The ends lost 4 bases at V and 4 bases at J; junction bases unmatched: 8. CDR3 region: CASSPTLAGSYEQYF. CDR3 in DNA: TGTGCCAGCAGCCCAACACTAGCGGGATCGTACGAGCAGTACTTC.

V gene TRBV27 combines with J gene TRBJ1-5, with 9 bases identical to TRBD1. This CDR3 is built from 18 residues. The junction had 20 bases not matched to a gene; V was cut back by 8 bases and J by 6 bases. Germline lookup yields CDR1 MNHEY and CDR2 SMNVEV (reference sequence). CDR3 amino acids: CASGQTGGSVFVPQPQHF. CDR3 coding DNA: TGTGCCAGCGGGCAGACAGGGGGTTCGGTCTTTGTGCCTCAGCCCCAGCATTTT.

The V and J genes are TRBV3-1 (or the pseudogene TRBV3-2) and TRBJ2-7; 14 bases are shared with TRBD2. This CDR3 is built from 14 residues. The germline CDR1 and CDR2 sequences are LGHDT and YNNKEL (reference sequence). The ends lost 3 bases at V and 8 bases at J; junction bases unmatched: 3. This chain's CDR3 is CASSQGLAGVKQYF. CDR3 sequence (DNA): TGTGCCAGCAGCCAGGGACTAGCGGGAGTAAAGCAGTACTTC.

V usage is TRBV18 and J usage is TRBJ1-2, with a possible D match to TRBD1 (5 bases). This CDR3 comprises 15 residues. The germline gives CDR1 KGHSH, CDR2 LQKENI. V lost 5 bases, J lost 0 bases, and 13 bases lay in between. This CDR3 reads CASSAGDGANYGYTF. The DNA for the CDR3 is TGTGCCAGCTCAGCGGGGGACGGTGCTAACTATGGCTACACCTTC.